The 31 T cell receptor beta chains below all came from one sample that was sequenced in a study of blood T cell repertoires in COVID-19. Sequencing used immunoSEQ multiplex PCR; TCRdb keeps in-frame clones, though not all of them. Seen here are about 240,000 clones, roughly four fifths observed once, and the top ten hold around 4.7%. Sample: peripheral blood. These receptors were collected from a woman aged 70-85 years with acute or convalescent COVID-19.

The chain is built from TRBV3-1 (or the pseudogene TRBV3-2) and TRBJ2-4; 9 positions agree with TRBD1. Germline V gives CDR1 LGHDT, CDR2 YNNKEL (reference sequence). CDR3 size: 15 residues. The trim removed 4 bases at V and 12 bases at J, leaving 13 bases unmatched. For the CDR3, the DNA is TGTGCCAGCAGCCGGAGATGGGACAGGGAACGAGATCAGTACTTC. Residues: CASSRRWDRERDQYF.

This clone was detected a few times. The CDR3 loop reads CASSEQGQPYNEQFF. The CDR3 DNA reads as TGTGCCAGCAGTGAGCAGGGACAGCCCTACAATGAGCAGTTCTTC. The chain has TRBV2 and TRBJ2-1; 7 positions agree with TRBD1. Trimming at V came to 3 bases and at J to 2 bases, leaving 4 bases not matched to a gene. Germline V CDR1 and CDR2: SNHLY, FYNNEI. CDR3 length: 15 residues.

V gene TRBV5-1 combines with J gene TRBJ1-5; D not certain. The CDR3 has 13 amino acids. V was trimmed by 4 bases and J by 2 bases, leaving 7 bases between them. The germline gives CDR1 SGHRS, CDR2 YFSETQ. The CDR3 coding sequence is TGCGCCAGCAGCAGAGAGGGCAATCAGCCCCAGCATTTT. Translating gives CASSREGNQPQHF.

This chain joins TRBV7-9 and TRBJ2-2; D is unresolved. With 1 base removed from V and 4 bases from J, the gap between germline ends came to 7 bases. This CDR3 region has 14 residues. From germline, CDR1 is SEHNR and CDR2 FQNEAQ (reference sequence). The CDR3 loop reads CASSLDSPTGELFF. The CDR3, as DNA: TGTGCCAGCAGCTTAGACAGTCCCACCGGGGAGCTGTTTTTT.

The V and J genes are TRBV27 and TRBJ2-6; D gene uncertain. Trimming removed 8 bases from V and 1 base from J, with 9 bases in between. CDR1 is MNHEY and CDR2 is SMNVEV in the germline V gene (reference sequence). The CDR3 has 14 residues. The CDR3, as DNA: TGTGCCAGCGCTATGCATTCTGGGGCCAACGTCCTGACTTTC. Its protein product is CASAMHSGANVLTF.

DNA of the CDR3: TGTGCCAGCAGCGGAGGGACCGGACAGGCAGGATCACCCCTCCACTTT. The encoded protein is CASSGGTGQAGSPLHF. This chain joins TRBV9 and TRBJ1-6; 7 bases line up with TRBD1. The CDR3 is made up of 16 amino acids. Per the germline V gene, CDR1 is SGDLS and CDR2 is YYNGEE. V shed 3 bases and J 10 bases; nucleotides not matched to a gene: 13.

The chain links TRBV11-3 to TRBJ2-1; 10 positions agree with TRBD1. The CDR3 is made up of 19 amino acids. The trim removed 4 bases at V and 4 bases at J, leaving 16 bases unmatched. Germline values: CDR1 SGHNT, CDR2 YENEEA. CDR3 sequence (DNA): TGTGCCAGCAGCTCTCCGGGACAGGGGTTTTGGGGACCTTACAATGAGCAGTTCTTC. Protein: CASSSPGQGFWGPYNEQFF.

The chain combines TRBV19 with TRBJ2-3, with 11 bases lining up with TRBD2. Germline V CDR1 and CDR2: LNHDA, SQIVND (reference sequence). V was clipped by 6 bases and J by 0 bases; unmatched bases: 17. The CDR3 is 20 residues long. The CDR3 sequence: CASRTYFNPGLAASTDTQYF. CDR3 nucleotide sequence: TGTGCCAGTAGGACCTACTTCAACCCGGGACTAGCGGCTAGCACAGATACGCAGTATTTT. The full variable domain, with the rest looked up from reference TRBV19 and TRBJ2-3, is DGGITQSPKYLFRKEGQNVTLSCEQNLNHDAMYWYRQDPGQGLRLIYYSQIVNDFQKGDIAEGYSVSREKKESFPLTVTSAQKNPTAFYLCASRTYFNPGLAASTDTQYFGPGTRLTVL.

The J gene is TRBJ1-5, the V gene TRBV29-1, with TRBD1 matching 8 bases. V lost 3 bases, J lost 2 bases, and 0 bases stayed unmatched. The CDR3 loop spans 13 amino acids. Germline V lookup: CDR1 SQVTM, CDR2 ANQGSEA. The CDR3 DNA is TGCAGCGTTGAGACAGGGGGCAATCAGCCCCAGCATTTT. It translates to CSVETGGNQPQHF.

In regard to this clone: The sample holds other DNA sequences that translate to the same CDR3. The V gene is TRBV19, the J gene TRBJ2-1; D is uncertain. Germline V gene sequence: CDR1 LNHDA, CDR2 SQIVND (reference sequence). The CDR3 is 12 amino acids. Trimming left V 5 bases short and J 1 base short, with 3 bases between. The CDR3 region is CASSLSYNEQFF. DNA for the CDR3: TGTGCCAGTAGTTTATCCTACAATGAGCAGTTCTTC.

The rearrangement joins TRBV2 to TRBJ2-3, with 13 positions matching TRBD2. CDR3 length: 15 amino acids. The trim removed 5 bases at V and 4 bases at J, leaving 3 bases unmatched. Looked up from germline, CDR1 is SNHLY and CDR2 is FYNNEI. Here the CDR3 reads CASSQLAGGSDTQYF. CDR3 coding DNA: TGTGCCAGCAGTCAACTAGCGGGGGGGTCAGATACGCAGTATTTT.

This chain connects TRBV3-1 (or the pseudogene TRBV3-2) to TRBJ2-5, with TRBD1 matching over 7 bases. CDR3 size: 14 residues. The junction had 9 bases not matched to a gene; V was cut back by 6 bases and J by 5 bases. Germline assignment: CDR1 LGHDT and CDR2 YNNKEL (reference sequence). The CDR3 protein is CASSRQGHGETQYF. In nucleotides, the CDR3 is TGTGCCAGCAGTCGACAGGGCCATGGGGAGACCCAGTACTTC.

V is TRBV28 and J is TRBJ2-7; 9 bases fit TRBD1. Per germline, CDR1 MDHEN and CDR2 SYDVKM. This CDR3 has 13 residues. With 6 bases clipped from V and 11 bases from J, the junction kept 11 bases outside the gene matches. CDR3: CASRDTGGAKEYF. Here the CDR3 DNA reads TGTGCCAGCAGAGACACAGGGGGCGCTAAGGAGTACTTC. The whole variable domain, remainder taken from reference TRBV28 and TRBJ2-7, is DVKVTQSSRYLVKRTGEKVFLECVQDMDHENMFWYRQDPGLGLRLIYFSYDVKMKEKGDIPEGYSVSREKKERFSLILESASTNQTSMYLCASRDTGGAKEYFGPGTRLTVT.

The chain joins TRBV12-5 to TRBJ2-1; 12 positions agree with TRBD2. V was clipped by 4 bases and J by 4 bases; unmatched bases: 5. The CDR3 runs to 16 residues. Germline V gene lookup returns CDR1 LGHNT and CDR2 FRNRAP. The CDR3: CASGSEGLAGYNEQFF. The CDR3 region has the DNA TGTGCTAGTGGTTCCGAAGGACTAGCGGGGTACAATGAGCAGTTCTTC.

This clone is a singleton in its sample. The chain recombines TRBV4-1 with TRBJ2-5, with D perhaps matching TRBD1 (6 bases). V was trimmed by 5 bases and J by 5 bases, leaving 18 bases between them. There are 15 residues in the CDR3. Germline values: CDR1 MGHRA, CDR2 YSYEKL. This chain's CDR3 is CASSTAQGFWETQYF. The CDR3 DNA is TGCGCCAGCAGCACAGCACAGGGATTTTGGGAGACCCAGTACTTC.

The count of this clone is one. The V gene is TRBV19, the J gene TRBJ2-1, with 7 bases identical to TRBD1. Germline V lookup: CDR1 LNHDA, CDR2 SQIVND (reference sequence). The junction had 14 bases not matched to a gene; V was cut back by 5 bases and J by 10 bases. CDR3 length equals 15 residues. The CDR3 is CASSLQTGQLYEQFF. CDR3 bases: TGTGCCAGTAGTTTACAGACAGGGCAACTATACGAGCAGTTCTTC.

There are a few counts of this clone. The chain combines TRBV7-2 with TRBJ2-7, with D uncertain. The CDR3 covers 15 residues. Germline V gene lookup returns CDR1 SGHTA and CDR2 FQGNSA. V lost 5 bases and J lost 2, with 16 bases in between. CDR3 protein: CASSLWSAAAYEQYF. In DNA form, the CDR3 reads TGTGCCAGCAGCCTCTGGTCTGCGGCGGCCTACGAGCAGTACTTC.

This clone was observed a single time. The chain has TRBV4-2 and TRBJ1-3, with D unclear. V was cut by 2 bases and J by 1 base, with 9 bases left in between. The CDR3 is 15 amino acids. Germline CDR1 reads LGHNA; CDR2 reads YNFKEQ. The CDR3 sequence is CASSQMGGSGNTIYF. For the CDR3, the DNA is TGTGCCAGCAGCCAAATGGGAGGGTCTGGAAACACCATATATTTT.

This rearrangement joins TRBV11-3 to TRBJ2-1; 9 nucleotides align to TRBD1. J was trimmed by 4 bases and V by 6 bases; bases with no gene match: 7. The CDR3 is made up of 15 amino acids. Germline V lookup: CDR1 SGHNT, CDR2 YENEEA. CDR3 protein: CASSRGQGMYNEQFF. Here the CDR3 DNA reads TGTGCCAGCAGTCGTGGACAGGGGATGTACAATGAGCAGTTCTTC.

The chain combines TRBV3-1 (or the pseudogene TRBV3-2) with TRBJ1-4; 8 bases are a match to TRBD1. The CDR3 has 17 residues. J gave up 0 bases and V 5 bases, and 8 bases lay outside the gene matches. Germline CDR1 and CDR2: LGHDT and YNNKEL (reference sequence). CDR3 sequence (DNA): TGTGCCAGCAGCTACGGGACAGGTCTTGCAACTAATGAAAAACTGTTTTTT. It yields the protein CASSYGTGLATNEKLFF.

The chain links TRBV12-3 or TRBV12-4 to TRBJ1-4, with TRBD1 identical over 9 bases. CDR3 length equals 13 residues. V lost 5 bases to trimming and J lost 8 bases; unmatched junction nucleotides: 3. CDR3 nucleotide sequence: TGTGCCAGCAGTCCGGACAGGGGAGAAAAACTGTTTTTT. Its translation is CASSPDRGEKLFF.

The chain employs TRBV4-3 and TRBJ1-6; 9 bases agree with TRBD1. Unmatched junction bases numbered 2, after V lost 4 bases and J lost 4 bases. The CDR3 contains 15 residues. Germline-derived CDR1 and CDR2 are LGHNA and YSLEER. CDR3 coding DNA: TGCGCCAGCAGCCCGGACAGGGGATATAATTCACCCCTCCACTTT. It codes for CASSPDRGYNSPLHF.

With regard to this clone: At one boundary the junction diverges from the germline segment, which might be a read error. The sample holds other DNA sequences that translate to the same CDR3. This chain links TRBV3-1 (or the pseudogene TRBV3-2) with TRBJ1-5; 8 bases line up with TRBD1. The CDR3 runs 13 residues. Germline V gene data show CDR1 as LGHDT and CDR2 as YNNKEL (reference sequence). CDR3 loop: CASSQDRGQPQHF. CDR3 nucleotides: TGTGCCAGCAGTCAAGACAGGGGCCAACCCCAGCATTTT.

The V and J genes are TRBV6-5 and TRBJ1-2; 10 bases fit TRBD1. This CDR3 contains 15 residues. The V gene's germline CDR1 is MNHEY and CDR2 SVGAGI. The J segment lost 3 bases and the V segment lost 2 bases, leaving 3 bases of the junction unmatched. The CDR3 is CASSYRGQGDYGYTF. In DNA, the CDR3 is TGTGCCAGCAGTTACCGAGGACAGGGGGACTATGGCTACACCTTC.

The rearrangement joins TRBV9 to TRBJ2-1; tentative D call: TRBD1 (6 bases). The V gene's germline CDR1 is SGDLS and CDR2 YYNGEE. There are 15 residues in the CDR3. Deletions cut 0 bases from V and 3 bases from J, with 10 bases between. The CDR3 DNA sequence: TGTGCCAGCAGCGTAGAAACAGGGCTCTACAATGAGCAGTTCTTC. Encoded protein: CASSVETGLYNEQFF.

J is TRBJ1-5 and V is TRBV18; D uncertain. CDR3 length: 13 residues. Trimming shortened V by 3 bases and J by 7 bases, and 10 bases separated the two germline ends. The germline V gene encodes CDR1 KGHSH and CDR2 LQKENI. CDR3 protein: CASSPFEGQPQHF. The CDR3, as DNA: TGTGCCAGCTCACCTTTTGAGGGCCAGCCCCAGCATTTT.

The rearrangement joins TRBV4-3 to TRBJ2-5, with D perhaps TRBD2 (6 bases). Trimming removed 0 bases from V and 3 bases from J, with 11 bases in between. The CDR3 runs to 15 residues. Germline V gene sequence: CDR1 LGHNA, CDR2 YSLEER. CDR3 bases: TGCGCCAGCAGCCAAGATCAAAGGAGGGAAGAGACCCAGTACTTC. Translated, it gives CASSQDQRREETQYF.

The V and J genes are TRBV27 and TRBJ2-7; TRBD1 matches at 9 bases. The CDR3 covers 17 residues. Germline lookup yields CDR1 MNHEY and CDR2 SMNVEV (reference sequence). After removal of 4 bases from V and 1 base from J, the junction contained 11 bases not matched to a gene. CDR3 loop: CASSSRSGQGRSYEQYF. DNA for the CDR3: TGTGCCAGCAGTTCCCGTTCTGGACAGGGGAGGTCCTACGAGCAGTACTTC.

The V call is TRBV2, the J call TRBJ2-1; D remains ambiguous. The CDR3 loop spans 13 amino acids. CDR1 is SNHLY and CDR2 is FYNNEI in the germline V gene. Trimming left V 1 base short and J 4 bases short, with 5 bases between. The CDR3: CASSEDKYNEQFF. The CDR3, as DNA: TGTGCCAGCAGTGAAGACAAGTACAATGAGCAGTTCTTC.

The CDR3 region has the DNA TGTGCCACCAGCAGAGTGGGACAGGGGTCCTATGGCTACACCTTC. It specifies CATSRVGQGSYGYTF. The J gene is TRBJ1-2, the V gene TRBV15; 10 bases match TRBD1. Germline CDR1 LNHNV, CDR2 YYDKDF (reference sequence). V lost 1 base and J lost 4; bases outside the gene matches: 3. CDR3 length: 15 amino acids. The full variable domain, with the rest looked up from reference TRBV15 and TRBJ1-2, is DAMVIQNPRYQVTQFGKPVTLSCSQTLNHNVMYWYQQKSSQAPKLLFHYYDKDFNNEADTPDNFQSRRPNTSFCFLDIRSPGLGDTAMYLCATSRVGQGSYGYTFGSGTRLTVV.

The V call is TRBV27, the J call TRBJ2-7; the D gene is possibly TRBD1 (6 bases). Trimming removed 2 bases at V and 5 bases at J, with 13 bases between. The germline CDR1 and CDR2 sequences are MNHEY and SMNVEV (reference sequence). There are 14 residues in the CDR3. CDR3 sequence: CASSLGITGHEQYF. In DNA, the CDR3 is TGTGCCAGCAGTTTAGGGATCACAGGGCACGAGCAGTACTTC.